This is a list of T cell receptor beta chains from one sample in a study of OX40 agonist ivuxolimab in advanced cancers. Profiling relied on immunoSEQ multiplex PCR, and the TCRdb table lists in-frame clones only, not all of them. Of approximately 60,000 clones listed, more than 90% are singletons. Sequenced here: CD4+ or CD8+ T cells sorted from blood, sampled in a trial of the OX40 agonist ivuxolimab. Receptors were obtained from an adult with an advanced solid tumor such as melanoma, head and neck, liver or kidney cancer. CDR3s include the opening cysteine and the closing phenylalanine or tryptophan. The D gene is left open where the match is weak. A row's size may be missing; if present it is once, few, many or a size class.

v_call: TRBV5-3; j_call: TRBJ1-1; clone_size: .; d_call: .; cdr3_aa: CASSLNTEAFF; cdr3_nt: TGTGCCAGCAGCTTGAACACTGAAGCTTTCTTT
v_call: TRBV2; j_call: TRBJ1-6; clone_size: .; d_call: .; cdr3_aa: CASSQGSVVTYNSPLHF; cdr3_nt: TGTGCCAGCAGCCAAGGCTCCGTAGTCACCTATAATTCACCCCTCCACTTT
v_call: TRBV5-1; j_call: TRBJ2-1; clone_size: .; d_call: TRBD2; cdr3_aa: CASSHRTSGGIGEQFF; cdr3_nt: TGCGCCAGCAGCCACCGGACTAGCGGGGGGATCGGTGAGCAGTTCTTC
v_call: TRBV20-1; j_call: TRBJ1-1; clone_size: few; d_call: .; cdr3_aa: CSARRGGPFFF; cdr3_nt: TGCAGTGCTAGACGAGGGGGGCCCTTTTTCTTT
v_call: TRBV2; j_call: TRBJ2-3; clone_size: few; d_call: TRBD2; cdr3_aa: CASSALAGGLFDTQYF; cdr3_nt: TGTGCCAGCAGTGCCCTAGCGGGGGGGCTTTTTGATACGCAGTATTTT
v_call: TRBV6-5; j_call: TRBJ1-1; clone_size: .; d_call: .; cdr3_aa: CASGGFGNTEAFF; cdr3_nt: TGTGCCAGCGGGGGGTTTGGGAACACTGAAGCTTTCTTT
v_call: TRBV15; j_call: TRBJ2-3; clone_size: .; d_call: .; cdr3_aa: CATSRGSEFTQYF; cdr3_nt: TGTGCCACCAGCAGAGGAAGTGAGTTTACGCAGTATTTT
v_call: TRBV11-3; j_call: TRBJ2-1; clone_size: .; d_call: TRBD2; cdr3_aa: CASSTGLGYNEQFF; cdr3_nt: TGTGCCAGCAGCACGGGACTAGGCTACAATGAGCAGTTCTTC
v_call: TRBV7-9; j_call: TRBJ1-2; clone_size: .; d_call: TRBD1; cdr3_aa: CASSSEGQGSGYTF; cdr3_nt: TGTGCCAGCAGCTCTGAGGGACAGGGGTCTGGCTACACCTTC
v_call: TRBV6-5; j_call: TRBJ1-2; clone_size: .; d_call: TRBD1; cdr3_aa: CASSYSTGGHNYGYTF; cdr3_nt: TGTGCCAGCAGTTACTCGACAGGGGGGCATAACTATGGCTACACCTTC
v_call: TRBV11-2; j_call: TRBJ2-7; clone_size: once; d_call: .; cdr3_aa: CASSLELWQAGSYEQYF; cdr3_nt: TGTGCCAGCAGCTTAGAGCTGTGGCAGGCCGGCTCCTACGAGCAGTACTTC
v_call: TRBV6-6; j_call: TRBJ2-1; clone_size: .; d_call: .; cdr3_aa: CASTLRALQTGMQFF; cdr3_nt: TGTGCCAGCACTTTACGGGCCCTGCAAACAGGGATGCAGTTCTTC
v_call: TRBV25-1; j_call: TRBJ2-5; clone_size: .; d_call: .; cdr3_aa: CASSESPGYQETQYF; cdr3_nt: TGTGCCAGCAGTGAATCCCCGGGATACCAAGAGACCCAGTACTTC
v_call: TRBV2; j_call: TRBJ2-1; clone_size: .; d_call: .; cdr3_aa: CASSKQDNEQFF; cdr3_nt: TGTGCCAGCAGTAAACAGGACAATGAGCAGTTCTTC
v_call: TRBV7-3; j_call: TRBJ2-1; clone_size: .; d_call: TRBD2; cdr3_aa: CASSPTSGAYNEQFF; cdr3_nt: TGTGCCAGCAGCCCCACTAGCGGGGCTTACAATGAGCAGTTCTTC
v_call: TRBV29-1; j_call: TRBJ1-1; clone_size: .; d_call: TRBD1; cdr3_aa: CSVLVHRDSLATEAFF; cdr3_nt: TGCAGCGTTTTAGTCCATCGGGACAGCCTGGCCACTGAAGCTTTCTTT
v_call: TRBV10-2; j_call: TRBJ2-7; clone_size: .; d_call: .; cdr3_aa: CASGAGRGGYEQYF; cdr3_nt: TGCGCCAGCGGGGCCGGTAGGGGGGGGTACGAGCAGTACTTC
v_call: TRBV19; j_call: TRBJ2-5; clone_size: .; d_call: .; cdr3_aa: CASSIQGQLQETQYF; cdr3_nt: TGTGCCAGTAGTATTCAAGGACAGCTCCAAGAGACCCAGTACTTC
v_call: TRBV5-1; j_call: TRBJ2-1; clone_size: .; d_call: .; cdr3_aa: CASSLGDQWYNEQFF; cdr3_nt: TGCGCCAGCAGCTTGGGGGACCAGTGGTACAATGAGCAGTTCTTC
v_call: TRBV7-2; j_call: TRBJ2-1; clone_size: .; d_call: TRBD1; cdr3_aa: CASSANGQGGYNEQFF; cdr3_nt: TGTGCCAGCAGCGCAAACGGACAGGGTGGATACAATGAGCAGTTCTTC
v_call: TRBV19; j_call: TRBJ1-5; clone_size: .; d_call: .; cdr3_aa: CASSGSGGTNQPQHF; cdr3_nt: TGTGCCAGTAGTGGGAGTGGCGGAACCAATCAGCCCCAGCATTTT
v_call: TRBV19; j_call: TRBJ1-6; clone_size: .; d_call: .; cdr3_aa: CASSTQSDSPLHF; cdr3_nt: TGTGCCAGTAGCACACAATCCGATTCACCCCTCCACTTT
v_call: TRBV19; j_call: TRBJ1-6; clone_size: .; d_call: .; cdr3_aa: CASTQGIGAYNSPLHF; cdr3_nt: TGTGCCAGCACACAGGGTATAGGGGCCTATAATTCACCCCTCCACTTT
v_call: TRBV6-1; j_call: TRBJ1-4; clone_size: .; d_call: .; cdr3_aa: CASSVGRSNEKLFF; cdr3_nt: TGTGCCAGCAGTGTGGGCAGGAGTAATGAAAAACTGTTTTTT
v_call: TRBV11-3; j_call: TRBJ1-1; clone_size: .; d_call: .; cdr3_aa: CASSLDSGGRPNAEAFF; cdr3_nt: TGTGCCAGCAGCTTAGATTCTGGGGGCCGGCCGAACGCTGAAGCTTTCTTT
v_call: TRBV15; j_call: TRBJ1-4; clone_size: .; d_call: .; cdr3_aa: CATSREVQATNEKLFF; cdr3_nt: TGTGCCACCAGCAGGGAAGTACAAGCAACTAATGAAAAACTGTTTTTT
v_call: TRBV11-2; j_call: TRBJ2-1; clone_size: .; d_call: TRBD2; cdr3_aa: CASSESLAGGSQNEQFF; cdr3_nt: TGTGCCAGCAGCGAAAGCCTAGCGGGAGGTTCGCAAAATGAGCAGTTCTTC
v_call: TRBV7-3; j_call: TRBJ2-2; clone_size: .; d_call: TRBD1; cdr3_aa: CASSSGQGELFF; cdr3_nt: TGTGCCAGCAGCTCGGGACAGGGGGAGCTGTTTTTT
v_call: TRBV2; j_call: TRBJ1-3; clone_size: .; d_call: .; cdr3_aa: CASSEQGVAGNTIYF; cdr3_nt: TGTGCCAGCAGTGAACAGGGAGTGGCAGGAAACACCATATATTTT
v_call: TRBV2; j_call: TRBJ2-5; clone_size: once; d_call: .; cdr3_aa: CASIIDRNQETQYF; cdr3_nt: TGTGCCAGCATTATTGACAGGAACCAAGAGACCCAGTACTTC
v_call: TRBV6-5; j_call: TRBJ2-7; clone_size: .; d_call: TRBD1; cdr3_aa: CASSYRTGVEQYF; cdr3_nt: TGTGCCAGCAGTTACCGGACAGGGGTCGAGCAGTACTTC
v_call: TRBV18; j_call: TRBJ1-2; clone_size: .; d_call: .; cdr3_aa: CASSPNPPRVGYTF; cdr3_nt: TGTGCCAGCTCACCGAACCCTCCGCGAGTTGGCTACACCTTC
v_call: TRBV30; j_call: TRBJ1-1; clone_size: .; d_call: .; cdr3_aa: CAWSKTGLAQAFF; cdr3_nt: TGTGCCTGGAGTAAGACAGGATTGGCTCAAGCTTTCTTT
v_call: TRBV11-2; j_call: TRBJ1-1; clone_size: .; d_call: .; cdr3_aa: CASSERSGARASVNTEAFF; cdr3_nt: TGTGCCAGCAGCGAGCGGTCAGGGGCGCGAGCTTCAGTGAACACTGAAGCTTTCTTT
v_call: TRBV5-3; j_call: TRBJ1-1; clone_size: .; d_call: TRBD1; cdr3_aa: CARSLTDRPLTEAFF; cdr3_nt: TGTGCCAGAAGCCTCACGGACAGGCCTCTTACTGAAGCTTTCTTT
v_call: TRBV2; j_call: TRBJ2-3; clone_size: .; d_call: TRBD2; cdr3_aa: CASSEAGTGGDTQYF; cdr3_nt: TGTGCCAGCAGTGAAGCGGGGACGGGAGGAGATACGCAGTATTTT
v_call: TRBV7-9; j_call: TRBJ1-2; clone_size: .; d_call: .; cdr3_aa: CASSLYEGYTF; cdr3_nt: TGTGCCAGCAGCTTATACGAGGGCTACACCTTC
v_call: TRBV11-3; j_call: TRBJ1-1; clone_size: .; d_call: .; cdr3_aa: CASSPERGRRFTEAFF; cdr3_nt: TGTGCCAGCAGCCCAGAGAGGGGGAGAAGGTTTACTGAAGCTTTCTTT
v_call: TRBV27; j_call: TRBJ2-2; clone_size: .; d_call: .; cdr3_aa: CASSRSFNRDRPGPQHGELFF; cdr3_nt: TGTGCCAGCAGTCGGTCGTTCAATAGGGATCGGCCGGGACCCCAGCACGGGGAGCTGTTTTTT
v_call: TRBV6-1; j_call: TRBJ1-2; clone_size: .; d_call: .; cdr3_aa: CASSAGLANYGYTF; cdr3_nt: TGTGCCAGCAGTGCGGGGCTAGCTAACTATGGCTACACCTTC
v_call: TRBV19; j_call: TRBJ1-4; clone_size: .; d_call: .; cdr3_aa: CASSTLGPGGEKLFF; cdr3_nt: TGTGCCAGTAGTACACTCGGGCCGGGCGGTGAAAAACTGTTTTTT
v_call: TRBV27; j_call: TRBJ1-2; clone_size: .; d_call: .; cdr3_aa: CASSLNTDWSGYTF; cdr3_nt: TGTGCCAGCAGTTTGAACACCGATTGGTCTGGCTACACCTTC
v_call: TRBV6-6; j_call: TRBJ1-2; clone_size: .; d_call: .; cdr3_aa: CASRTGTDYGYTF; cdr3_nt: TGTGCCAGCAGGACTGGGACGGATTATGGCTACACCTTC
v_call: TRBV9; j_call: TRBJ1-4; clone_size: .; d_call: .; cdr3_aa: CASSDSGGAAAGGGGLFF; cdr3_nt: TGTGCCAGCAGTGACTCCGGGGGCGCCGCGGCTGGGGGTGGCGGACTGTTTTTT
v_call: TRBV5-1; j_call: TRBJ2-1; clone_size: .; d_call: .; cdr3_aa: CASSLASGRLSNEQFF; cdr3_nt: TGCGCCAGCAGCTTGGCTAGTGGACGGCTTTCCAATGAGCAGTTCTTC
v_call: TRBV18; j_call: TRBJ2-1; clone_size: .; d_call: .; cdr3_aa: CASSPQGNEQFF; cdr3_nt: TGTGCCAGCTCACCTCAGGGTAATGAGCAGTTCTTC
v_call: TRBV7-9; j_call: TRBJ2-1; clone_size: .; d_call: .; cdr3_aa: CASRSGGPSLLF; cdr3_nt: TGTGCCAGCAGATCCGGGGGACCTTCTCTCCTCTTC
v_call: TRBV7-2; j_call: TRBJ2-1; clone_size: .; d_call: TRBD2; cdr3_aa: CASSPPGLARNEQFF; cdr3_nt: TGTGCCAGCAGCCCTCCGGGACTAGCGAGGAATGAGCAGTTCTTC
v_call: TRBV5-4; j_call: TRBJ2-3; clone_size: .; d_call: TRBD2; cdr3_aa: CASSLRTSGSIDTQYF; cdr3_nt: TGTGCCAGCAGCCTTCGGACTAGCGGGAGTATAGATACGCAGTATTTT
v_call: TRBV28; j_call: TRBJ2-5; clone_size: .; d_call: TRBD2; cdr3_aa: CASSTPTSTETQYF; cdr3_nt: TGTGCCAGCAGTACCCCGACTAGCACCGAGACCCAGTACTTC
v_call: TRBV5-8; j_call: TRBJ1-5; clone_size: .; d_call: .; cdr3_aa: CASSLGPRNQPQHF; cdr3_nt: TGTGCCAGCAGCCTAGGACCGCGGAATCAGCCCCAGCATTTT
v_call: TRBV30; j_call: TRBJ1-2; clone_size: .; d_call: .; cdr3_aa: CAWSEEGRRGYTF; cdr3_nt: TGTGCCTGGAGCGAAGAGGGTCGTCGAGGCTACACCTTC
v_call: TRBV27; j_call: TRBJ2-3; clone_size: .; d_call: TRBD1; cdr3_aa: CASTRQGRTDTQYF; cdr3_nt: TGTGCCAGCACCCGACAGGGGAGGACAGATACGCAGTATTTT
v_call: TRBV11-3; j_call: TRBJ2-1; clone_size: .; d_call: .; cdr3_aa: CASSSKRGTEQFF; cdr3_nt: TGTGCCAGCAGCTCAAAGCGCGGGACAGAGCAGTTCTTC
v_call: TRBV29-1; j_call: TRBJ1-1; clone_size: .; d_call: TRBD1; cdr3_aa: CSVPRQGALDTEAFF; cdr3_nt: TGCAGCGTGCCTAGACAGGGGGCGTTGGACACTGAAGCTTTCTTT
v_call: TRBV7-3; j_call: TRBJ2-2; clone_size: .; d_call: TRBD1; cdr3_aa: CASSPDRGRTGELFF; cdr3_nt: TGTGCCAGCAGCCCGGACAGGGGGCGGACCGGGGAGCTGTTTTTT
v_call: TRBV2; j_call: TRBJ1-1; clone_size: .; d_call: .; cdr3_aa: CASSGGYEAFF; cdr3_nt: TGTGCCAGCAGTGGGGGTTATGAAGCTTTCTTT
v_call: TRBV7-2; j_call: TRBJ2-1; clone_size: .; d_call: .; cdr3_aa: CASSLGRGPNNEQFF; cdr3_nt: TGTGCCAGCAGCTTAGGGCGGGGGCCGAACAATGAGCAGTTCTTC